This TCR beta chain was retrieved from a study of T cells in Graves' hyperthyroidism and ophthalmopathy. Researchers amplified the TCR beta CDR3 regions from RNA transcripts. During a first-round RT-PCR of the TCR CDR3, the HTBI primer set was used. From the multiplex PCR reads, TCRdb called clonotypes with MiXCR, one entry per CDR3 protein. The sample lists about 640,000 distinct CDR3 sequences; 20% were seen once. From germline, CDR1 is MNHEY and CDR2 SVGEGT. Trimming removed 2 bases from V and 7 bases from J; junction bases left unmatched: 8. This CDR3 has 15 residues. Under 3 months was the duration of disease in ophthalmopathy patients, who also had a Clinical Activity Score of at least 3 and a NOSPECS grade of at least 4. Reasons for excluding patients were uncontrolled infection, other autoimmune disease, pregnancy or lactation.

The chain employs TRBV6-2 or TRBV6-3 and TRBJ1-2, with 9 bases that match TRBD1. Sequenced: blood. The clonotype originates from a man younger than 40 with Graves' ophthalmopathy. The CDR3 nucleotides are TGTGCCAGCAGTTACCTTGCACAGGGGGCGACTGGCTACACCTTC. Amino acids: CASSYLAQGATGYTF.